This T cell receptor beta chain emerged from a study of T cell repertoires in cytomegalovirus infection (dated by TCRdb to between 2017 and 2020). As for the study more broadly: Recently identified HLA-C-restricted CMV epitopes, whose presentation resists viral immunomodulation, were targeted by peptide stimulations together with well-studied HLA-B-restricted epitopes. The HLA type of each donor mattered for the analysis, because public TCR beta signatures pointed to carriage of CMV infection along with the matching HLA type.

Sequencing was carried out with an Illumina HiSeq 1500. TCRdb took the public reads, trimmed them with fastp at Q25, ran MiXCR for clone calling and kept in-frame beta chains. Under each unique CDR3 protein, matching rows form one entry showing the most common genes and DNA. The sample includes roughly 860,000 distinct CDR3 sequences, with about 30% observed a single time. Together, the top ten hold around 12% of the sample. CDR1 and CDR2 were assigned from the germline V gene as MGHRA and YSYEKL. The CDR3 goes from the cysteine to the phenylalanine over 14 residues. Here the CDR3 DNA is all that survives: 42 bases in frame from base 1. The treatment or condition label on this specimen signifies: in vitro stimulation with specific CMV peptide epitopes to enrich CMV-specific T cells. The paper's findings and limits, for the study overall: In the ex vivo response, HLA-C-restricted CMV-specific TCR beta clonotypes were dominant, and in two of eight donors the single most frequent clonotype came from this HLA-C-restricted group. Cumulative frequency of public TCR beta family members discriminated carriers of CMV infection plus the relevant HLA type in this cohort and an independent approximately 350-donor cohort.

About this clonotype: No cognate antigen has been identified for it. A clone one base away is much larger, so this may be a read error.

In this chain, TRBV4-1 is recombined with TRBJ2-3; TRBD1 is a possible D gene, resting on 6 matching bases. This TCR came from a human donor in good health (CMV status not recorded). Some clones in this sample may be carry-over from other donors' samples. Sequenced material: cultured CD8+ T cells from PBMCs, taken from culture after CMV antigen stimulation. The CDR3 protein sequence reads: CASSYGQSTDTQYF. In nucleotide form, the sequence is TGTGCCAGCAGCTACGGACAGAGCACAGATACGCAGTATTTT.